Each of the 25 T cell receptor beta chains below was sequenced from the same sample in a study of beta chain features in type 1 diabetes. Reverse transcribing all isolated RNA meant expressed TCRB transcripts were sequenced. Profiled with immunoSEQ multiplex PCR; TCRdb holds only in-frame clones, not every one. This sample yields more than 150,000 clones, of which roughly 10% are seen a single time; about 1.9% belongs to the top ten. Specimen: central memory CD4+ T cells from blood. The receptors here all came from a man aged 18 to 35 in good health.

The CDR3: CASSRGQNYGYTF. The DNA for the CDR3 is TGTGCCAGCAGCCGGGGACAGAACTATGGCTACACCTTC. The chain is built from TRBV6-5 and TRBJ1-2; TRBD1 agrees at 7 bases. The CDR3 is made up of 13 amino acids. Looked up from germline, CDR1 is MNHEY and CDR2 is SVGAGI. Trimming at V came to 6 bases and at J to 2 bases, leaving 3 bases not matched to a gene.

This clone was detected only a few times. CDR3 DNA sequence: TGTGCCAGCGGGAGGGACGGACAAGAGACCCAGTACTTC. This sequence encodes CASGRDGQETQYF. The rearrangement links TRBV7-3 to TRBJ2-5, with 7 positions matching TRBD2. Trimming cost V 8 bases and J 2 bases; bases outside gene matches: 5. Per germline, CDR1 SGHTA and CDR2 FQGTGA. The CDR3 runs to 13 residues. The variable domain in full, completed from reference TRBV7-3 and TRBJ2-5, reads GAGVSQTPSNKVTEKGKYVELRCDPISGHTALYWYRQSLGQGPEFLIYFQGTGAADDSGLPNDRFFAVRPEGSVSTLKIQRTERGDSAVYLCASGRDGQETQYFGPGTRLLVL.

In nucleotides, the CDR3 is TGTGCCAGCAGCCCAGGGAATCTATTCTACGAGCAGTACTTC. Translating it yields CASSPGNLFYEQYF. The chain joins TRBV9 to TRBJ2-7, with D perhaps matching TRBD1 (5 bases). Trimming left V 4 bases short and J 3 bases short, with 14 bases between. Germline V lookup: CDR1 SGDLS, CDR2 YYNGEE. CDR3 length: 14 residues.

This clone was seen only a few times. This chain links TRBV4-3 with TRBJ2-6, with D unresolved. CDR3 length: 17 amino acids. V lost 4 bases to trimming and J lost 2 bases, with 15 bases between them. Germline CDR1 reads LGHNA; CDR2 reads YSLEER. CDR3 in amino acids: CASSPQPVGTGANVLTF. CDR3 nucleotide sequence: TGCGCCAGCAGCCCGCAACCGGTGGGAACTGGGGCCAACGTCCTGACTTTC.

This clone showed up many times. The V and J genes are TRBV11-2 and TRBJ2-1, with 14 nucleotides matching TRBD2. The V and J ends lost 5 bases and 5 bases, in that order; junction bases with no gene match: 5. The length of the CDR3 is 16 residues. The V gene's germline CDR1 is SGHAT and CDR2 FQNNGV. CDR3 loop: CASSGGTSGSHNEQFF. CDR3 bases: TGTGCCAGCAGCGGCGGGACTAGCGGGAGCCACAATGAGCAGTTCTTC.

The CDR3: CASSQGVQETQYF. CDR3 sequence (DNA): TGCGCCAGCAGCCAAGGGGTGCAGGAGACCCAGTACTTC. The chain links TRBV4-1 to TRBJ2-5; D ambiguous. Trimming removed 1 base at V and 5 bases at J, with 8 bases between. Germline V gene lookup returns CDR1 MGHRA and CDR2 YSYEKL. This CDR3 region has 13 residues.

This clone was recorded a few times. The V gene is TRBV5-1, the J gene TRBJ2-4; D not resolved. The germline V and J ends were trimmed by 2 bases and 7 bases, with 10 bases remaining between them. This CDR3 contains 13 residues. Germline V gives CDR1 SGHRS, CDR2 YFSETQ. CDR3 nucleotide sequence: TGCGCCAGCAGCTTCCTAGATCGGAACATTCAGTACTTC. Amino acid sequence: CASSFLDRNIQYF.

This chain links TRBV15 with TRBJ1-4, with D perhaps TRBD1 (6 bases). CDR1 and CDR2 from the germline V gene are LNHNV and YYDKDF (reference sequence). This CDR3 region has 14 residues. With 1 base removed from V and 4 bases from J, the gap between germline ends came to 7 bases. CDR3 in amino acids: CATSRGQVNEKLFF. In DNA, the CDR3 is TGTGCCACCAGCAGAGGACAGGTTAATGAAAAACTGTTTTTT.

This chain links TRBV15 with TRBJ2-1, with D unresolved. This CDR3 has 13 residues. In germline, CDR1 is LNHNV, CDR2 YYDKDF (reference sequence). The ends were cut back, 1 base at V and 5 bases at J, with 6 bases in the middle. CDR3 nucleotides: TGTGCCACCAGCAGAGTTAGGGACAATGAGCAGTTCTTC. This gives the protein CATSRVRDNEQFF.

The J gene is TRBJ2-5, the V gene TRBV9; 8 nucleotides agree with TRBD2. The CDR3 runs 14 residues. Germline values: CDR1 SGDLS, CDR2 YYNGEE. Trimming took 6 bases from V and 0 from J; bases not matched to a gene: 4. CDR3: CASTLAGNQETQYF. DNA of the CDR3: TGTGCCAGCACCTTAGCGGGAAACCAAGAGACCCAGTACTTC. Supplemented by reference TRBV9 and TRBJ2-5, the full variable domain reads DSGVTQTPKHLITATGQRVTLRCSPRSGDLSVYWYQQSLDQGLQFLIQYYNGEERAKGNILERFSAQQFPDLHSELNLSSLELGDSALYFCASTLAGNQETQYFGPGTRLLVL.

The chain links TRBV6-5 to TRBJ1-4; 9 nucleotides line up with TRBD1. This CDR3 spans 14 amino acids. Losses at the gene ends were 5 bases for V and 7 bases for J; bases not matched to a gene: 5. Germline-derived CDR1 and CDR2 are MNHEY and SVGAGI. CDR3 sequence: CASSQGQGGEKLFF. In DNA, the CDR3 is TGTGCCAGCAGTCAGGGACAGGGAGGTGAAAAACTGTTTTTT.

The V gene is TRBV7-8, the J gene TRBJ1-4; D is possibly TRBD1 (5 bases). V shed 3 bases and J shed 6 bases, with 11 bases lying between them. The length of the CDR3 is 14 residues. CDR1 and CDR2 from the germline V gene are SGHVS and FQNEAQ. The chain's CDR3 is CASSFTGRDEKLFF. The DNA of the CDR3 is TGTGCCAGCAGCTTTACGGGGCGAGATGAAAAACTGTTTTTT.

The V and J genes are TRBV25-1 and TRBJ1-1, with D maybe TRBD1 (5 bases). The CDR3 sequence is 16 residues long. Germline V gene data show CDR1 as MGHDK and CDR2 as SYGVNS. The V end was cut by 0 bases, the J end by 5 bases, with 16 bases between. CDR3 sequence reads: CASSEYREGWTTEAFF. The CDR3 DNA reads as TGTGCCAGCAGTGAATATCGGGAGGGGTGGACGACTGAAGCTTTCTTT. Complete variable domain (other parts from reference TRBV25-1 and TRBJ1-1): EADIYQTPRYLVIGTGKKITLECSQTMGHDKMYWYQQDPGMELHLIHYSYGVNSTEKGDLSSESTVSRIRTEHFPLTLESARPSHTSQYLCASSEYREGWTTEAFFGQGTRLTVV.

CDR3 sequence reads: CASSEEPEQFF. The CDR3 DNA follows: TGTGCCAGCAGTGAAGAGCCTGAGCAGTTCTTC. The rearrangement joins TRBV2 to TRBJ2-1; D is unresolved. V dropped 1 base and J dropped 9 bases, with 4 bases sitting between them. The CDR3 extends over 11 amino acids. CDR1 is SNHLY, CDR2 FYNNEI, per germline.

This clone was seen once. V usage is TRBV4-1 and J usage is TRBJ1-1; D is undetermined. Germline V CDR1 and CDR2: MGHRA, YSYEKL. The CDR3 covers 13 residues. Trimming left V 1 base short and J 3 bases short, with 6 bases between. The CDR3 is CASSQVRHTEAFF. CDR3 sequence (DNA): TGCGCCAGCAGCCAAGTGAGGCACACTGAAGCTTTCTTT.

This clone was counted a few times. The chain couples TRBV30 to TRBJ2-3; 7 nucleotides agree with TRBD1. CDR1 is GTSNPN and CDR2 is SVGIG in the germline V gene (reference sequence). Germline trimming cut 3 bases from V and 4 bases from J; bases unmatched to any gene: 7. The CDR3 has 14 amino acids. The CDR3 spells CAWRGGASADTQYF. The DNA for the CDR3 is TGTGCCTGGAGAGGGGGCGCGAGTGCAGATACGCAGTATTTT.

This clone was detected ten times or more. This chain links TRBV29-1 with TRBJ2-1, with 9 bases aligning to TRBD1. Per germline, CDR1 SQVTM and CDR2 ANQGSEA. This CDR3 has 13 residues. Losses at the gene ends were 6 bases for V and 6 bases for J; bases not matched to a gene: 6. CDR3: CSVPTGGGNEQFF. The DNA for the CDR3 is TGCAGCGTCCCGACAGGGGGAGGCAATGAGCAGTTCTTC.

The chain employs TRBV19 and TRBJ2-5, with D possibly TRBD1 on 6 matching bases. Trimming took 5 bases from V and 2 from J, leaving 18 bases between them. Germline V CDR1 and CDR2: LNHDA, SQIVND (reference sequence). The CDR3 runs to 16 residues. The DNA of the CDR3 is TGTGCCAGTAGTGGATACAGGGATGGTCCTCAAGAGACCCAGTACTTC. Amino acids: CASSGYRDGPQETQYF.

This clone occurred a few times. Other DNA sequences in this sample translate to the same CDR3. The chain couples TRBV18 to TRBJ2-7; D unresolved. V was shortened by 3 bases and J by 3 bases, with 6 bases between the two germline ends. The CDR3 consists of 12 residues. Germline values: CDR1 KGHSH, CDR2 LQKENI. The CDR3 DNA is TGTGCCAGCTCACCCTCTCTCTACGAGCAGTACTTC. Translating gives CASSPSLYEQYF.

There are a few counts of this clone. The chain combines TRBV7-3 with TRBJ2-3; 9 bases line up with TRBD2. CDR1 and CDR2 from the germline V gene are SGHTA and FQGTGA. The CDR3 contains 16 residues. V was clipped by 2 bases and J by 3 bases; unmatched bases: 6. Here the CDR3 DNA reads TGTGCCAGCAGCTTAGGAGCGGGAGGCAATACAGATACGCAGTATTTT. Translated, it gives CASSLGAGGNTDTQYF.

This clone was seen a handful of times. The gene calls are TRBV5-1 and TRBJ2-3; the D gene is possibly TRBD1 (5 bases). From germline, CDR1 is SGHRS and CDR2 YFSETQ. The ends were cut back, 3 bases at V and 0 bases at J, with 14 bases in the middle. This CDR3 has 16 amino acids. The CDR3 here is CASSYFDRSSTDTQYF. In DNA, the CDR3 is TGCGCCAGCAGCTATTTCGACAGATCTAGCACAGATACGCAGTATTTT.

In this sample, this clone turned up a few times. V gene TRBV7-9 combines with J gene TRBJ2-1; maybe TRBD2 (8 bases). Trimming stripped 5 bases from V and 7 bases from J, with 21 bases between. This CDR3 has 16 residues. The V gene's germline CDR1 is SEHNR and CDR2 FQNEAQ (reference sequence). The CDR3 sequence is CASSRSLTGTRNEQFF. The CDR3 bases are TGTGCCAGCAGCCGATCCCTGACAGGGACTAGGAATGAGCAGTTCTTC.

A few counts support this clone. The chain uses TRBV25-1 and TRBJ2-5; either TRBD1 or TRBD2 may fit D (5 bases each). The CDR3 has 14 residues. V was trimmed by 4 bases and J by 4 bases, leaving 13 bases between them. CDR1 and CDR2 from the germline V gene are MGHDK and SYGVNS. DNA of the CDR3: TGTGCCAGCAGTGCAACTAAGAGGGGAGAGACCCAGTACTTC. It yields the protein CASSATKRGETQYF.

There are a few counts of this clone. CDR3 nucleotides: TGTGCCAGCAGTCCTCAAGGGAACTACGAGCAGTACTTC. As protein: CASSPQGNYEQYF. The chain combines TRBV27 with TRBJ2-7, with D unclear. Germline V gene lookup returns CDR1 MNHEY and CDR2 SMNVEV (reference sequence). CDR3 size: 13 residues. The V end was cut by 5 bases, the J end by 3 bases, with 11 bases between.

This clone was observed a handful of times. The rearrangement joins TRBV7-2 to TRBJ2-6, with 9 bases matching TRBD1. CDR1 SGHTA and CDR2 FQGNSA come from the germline V gene. The CDR3 runs 17 residues. The trim removed 1 base at V and 3 bases at J, leaving 4 bases unmatched. The CDR3, as DNA: TGTGCCAGCAGCTTAGACAGGGGGCAGAATGGGGCCAACGTCCTGACTTTC. Translated: CASSLDRGQNGANVLTF.